The 24 T cell receptor beta chains presented below share a single source sample, sequenced in a study of T cells in Graves' hyperthyroidism and ophthalmopathy (dated by TCRdb to the late 2010s). The protocol used for the library was multiplex PCR. The sequencer was an Illumina HiSeq 2000. The TCR beta CDR3 regions were amplified from RNA transcripts. The first round of RT-PCR for the TCR CDR3 was performed with the HTBI primer set and the Qiagen OneStep RT-PCR kit. TCRdb trimmed the raw reads at Q25, called clones with MiXCR and kept productive beta chains. Rows with one shared CDR3 protein collapse into an entry with the most common genes and DNA. Present in this sample are about 360,000 distinct CDR3 sequences, about 13% of which were seen just once. The ten biggest clones cover roughly 8.3% of the sample. Sequenced sample: blood. The receptors come from a woman aged 18-29 years with Graves' hyperthyroidism.

The table lists this clonotype with many counts. The CDR3 loop reads CASSFNLETQYF. CDR3 DNA: TGTGCCAGCAGCTTTAATTTAGAGACCCAGTACTTC. The chain couples TRBV11-2 to TRBJ2-5, with D unclear. This CDR3 has 12 amino acids. Germline V gene lookup returns CDR1 SGHAT and CDR2 FQNNGV. Trimming left V 3 bases short and J 4 bases short, with 6 bases between.

Many counts were recorded for this clonotype. The gene calls are TRBV11-3 and TRBJ2-7, with 10 bases aligning to TRBD2. The germline gives CDR1 SGHNT, CDR2 YENEEA. Trimming at V came to 0 bases and at J to 4 bases, leaving 3 bases not matched to a gene. The CDR3 runs to 15 residues. In nucleotides, the CDR3 is TGTGCCAGCAGCTTAGAGTCTAGCGGGAGTTACGAGCAGTACTTC. It encodes CASSLESSGSYEQYF.

The rearrangement links TRBV20-1 to TRBJ1-2; 11 nucleotides align to TRBD1. This CDR3 has 14 residues. CDR1 is DFQATT and CDR2 is SNEGSKA in the germline V gene (reference sequence). Trimming took 6 bases from V and 1 from J; bases not matched to a gene: 4. The CDR3 nucleotides are TGCAGTGCGCGGACAGGGGGCGTTAACTATGGCTACACCTTC. Translation gives CSARTGGVNYGYTF.

This clonotype was observed at least ten times. The chain is built from TRBV14 and TRBJ1-1; maybe TRBD1 (6 bases). Per germline, CDR1 SGHDN and CDR2 FVKESK. Deletions cut 4 bases from V and 11 bases from J, with 17 bases between. The CDR3 has 13 amino acids. The CDR3, as DNA: TGTGCCAGCAGCCCATACCCGCAGGGGTCTGCTTTCTTT. It yields the protein CASSPYPQGSAFF.

This clonotype was seen a handful of times. V gene TRBV6-1 combines with J gene TRBJ1-2, with TRBD1 as a possible D gene (6 bases). The CDR3 contains 17 residues. CDR1 MNHNS and CDR2 SASEGT come from the germline V gene. Trimming pared 6 bases from V and 5 bases from J, leaving 25 bases between. The CDR3 is CASSKEGDISQGYGYTF. Here the CDR3 DNA reads TGTGCCAGCAGCAAAGAAGGTGACATCTCGCAGGGGTATGGCTACACCTTC.

CDR3: CASSLVGVRFF. The CDR3 DNA reads as TGTGCCAGCAGTTTGGTGGGTGTCAGGTTCTTC. This rearrangement joins TRBV12-3 or TRBV12-4 to TRBJ2-1, with D unresolved. This CDR3 region has 11 residues. V lost 3 bases to trimming and J lost 15 bases, with 12 bases between them.

In its sample, this clonotype was seen many times. The chain couples TRBV27 to TRBJ1-2; unclear D gene. CDR3 length equals 13 residues. The V end was cut by 2 bases, the J end by 4 bases, with 8 bases between. The germline gives CDR1 MNHEY, CDR2 SMNVEV (reference sequence). CDR3 sequence (DNA): TGTGCCAGCAGTTTAGGGCAGACCTATGGCTACACCTTC. Its protein is CASSLGQTYGYTF.

This CDR3 is CASSQTGYSNEQYF. The CDR3 DNA reads TGCGCCAGCAGCCAGACAGGGTACTCTAACGAGCAGTACTTC. V is TRBV4-1 and J is TRBJ2-7, with 7 bases that match TRBD1. Looked up from germline, CDR1 is MGHRA and CDR2 is YSYEKL. V gave up 3 bases and J gave up 5 bases; unmatched junction bases: 7. This CDR3 is built from 14 residues.

The chain carries TRBV9 and TRBJ2-5, with 9 bases fitting TRBD2. The trim removed 3 bases at V and 2 bases at J, leaving 8 bases unmatched. CDR1 and CDR2 from the germline V gene are SGDLS and YYNGEE. CDR3 size: 16 residues. CDR3 region: CASSGELAGGQETQYF. CDR3 DNA sequence: TGTGCCAGCAGCGGAGAACTAGCGGGCGGACAAGAGACCCAGTACTTC.

In its sample, this clonotype was seen many times. V is TRBV10-3 and J is TRBJ1-6; 7 positions agree with TRBD1. V shed 6 bases and J 7 bases; nucleotides not matched to a gene: 12. This CDR3 is built from 16 residues. Germline lookup yields CDR1 ENHRY and CDR2 SYGVKD. The CDR3: CAIRRGTEGFNSPLHF. As DNA, the CDR3 is TGTGCCATCAGACGCGGGACAGAGGGATTCAATTCACCCCTCCACTTT.

This clonotype was seen many times. This CDR3 is CASSPATSGGAHEQFF. CDR3 nucleotide sequence: TGTGCCAGCAGTCCCGCTACTAGCGGGGGGGCCCATGAGCAGTTCTTC. This chain connects TRBV28 to TRBJ2-1; 13 bases align to TRBD2. The V gene's germline CDR1 is MDHEN and CDR2 SYDVKM. CDR3 size: 16 residues. J gave up 8 bases and V 5 bases, and 9 bases lay outside the gene matches. The full variable domain, with the rest looked up from reference TRBV28 and TRBJ2-1, is DVKVTQSSRYLVKRTGEKVFLECVQDMDHENMFWYRQDPGLGLRLIYFSYDVKMKEKGDIPEGYSVSREKKERFSLILESASTNQTSMYLCASSPATSGGAHEQFFGPGTRLTVL.

This clonotype was found many times. The chain joins TRBV11-1 to TRBJ2-5, with D maybe TRBD1 (7 bases). The CDR3 is made up of 17 amino acids. Germline V CDR1 and CDR2: SGHAT, FQDESV (reference sequence). The V gene lost 0 bases and the J gene lost 2 bases, with 16 bases spanning the gap. The CDR3 nucleotides are TGTGCCAGCAGCTTAGCGCGACAGGGAGGATTACAAGAGACCCAGTACTTC. It specifies CASSLARQGGLQETQYF.

This clonotype was seen at least ten times. The chain couples TRBV6-1 to TRBJ2-1; TRBD2 is a possible D gene (7 bases). CDR3 size: 15 residues. V was trimmed by 2 bases and J by 9 bases, leaving 17 bases between them. The germline CDR1 and CDR2 sequences are MNHNS and SASEGT. The CDR3 nucleotides read TGTGCCAGCAGTGAAAATAACGGGGGGCCGCCTGAGCAGTTCTTC. Translated: CASSENNGGPPEQFF.

The table lists this clonotype with many counts. The chain is built from TRBV28 and TRBJ1-5; D not certain. Per germline, CDR1 MDHEN and CDR2 SYDVKM. This CDR3 contains 14 residues. V was shortened by 8 bases and J by 0 bases, with 11 bases between the two germline ends. The DNA for the CDR3 is TGTGCCAGCGTCACAGTACATAGCAATCAGCCCCAGCATTTT. Encoded protein: CASVTVHSNQPQHF.

This clonotype was picked up many times. The chain carries TRBV15 and TRBJ2-1; D is perhaps TRBD1 (6 bases). This CDR3 is built from 17 residues. Deletions cut 1 base from V and 13 bases from J, with 26 bases between. Germline V gene lookup returns CDR1 LNHNV and CDR2 YYDKDF (reference sequence). The CDR3 sequence: CATSRGEGDTAWPGQFF. The CDR3 DNA is TGTGCCACCAGCAGAGGAGAGGGGGACACGGCTTGGCCGGGTCAGTTCTTC.

The gene calls are TRBV11-1 and TRBJ2-2; the D call may be TRBD1 or TRBD2 (5 bases each). V was pared by 4 bases and J by 6 bases, with 18 bases between. CDR1 SGHAT and CDR2 FQDESV come from the germline V gene (reference sequence). The CDR3 is made up of 16 amino acids. The CDR3 spells CASSSPTGAGAGELFF. The CDR3 nucleotides are TGTGCCAGCAGCTCGCCTACCGGGGCCGGGGCCGGGGAGCTGTTTTTT.

This clonotype occurred once. It may be a read error: a sequence one base away is much more abundant. This chain uses TRBV6-9 with TRBJ2-1, with 11 nucleotides matching TRBD1. Germline V gene sequence: CDR1 MNHGY, CDR2 SVAAGI. The CDR3 contains 16 residues. Trimming at V came to 3 bases and at J to 8 bases, leaving 9 bases not matched to a gene. CDR3 region: CASSYERDRGGHEQFF. The CDR3 region has the DNA TGTGCCAGCAGTTACGAGAGGGACAGGGGGGGCCATGAGCAGTTCTTC.

This rearrangement joins TRBV20-1 to TRBJ2-3; 13 bases agree with TRBD2. Germline CDR1 DFQATT, CDR2 SNEGSKA (reference sequence). The V gene end was trimmed by 4 bases and the J gene end by 6 bases; junction bases not matched to a gene: 1. This CDR3 has 13 residues. CDR3 in amino acids: CSATTSGRDTQYF. In DNA, the CDR3 is TGCAGTGCTACGACTAGCGGGAGGGATACGCAGTATTTT.

The table lists this clonotype with many counts. The rearrangement uses TRBV11-2 and TRBJ2-2; D unclear. V lost 0 bases, J lost 11 bases, and 16 bases lay in between. The CDR3 sequence is 15 residues long. Germline V lookup: CDR1 SGHAT, CDR2 FQNNGV. DNA of the CDR3: TGTGCCAGCAGCTTAGATGCCCAGAAACTGTCCGAGCTGTTTTTT. This translates into CASSLDAQKLSELFF. Supplemented by reference TRBV11-2 and TRBJ2-2, the full variable domain reads EAGVAQSPRYKIIEKRQSVAFWCNPISGHATLYWYQQILGQGPKLLIQFQNNGVVDDSQLPKDRFSAERLKGVDSTLKIQPAKLEDSAVYLCASSLDAQKLSELFFGEGSRLTVL.

This clonotype was detected ten times or more. J is TRBJ1-3 and V is TRBV7-2; tentatively, D is TRBD1 (6 bases). Germline-derived CDR1 and CDR2 are SGHTA and FQGNSA. Trimming removed 2 bases from V and 3 bases from J, with 14 bases in between. There are 16 residues in the CDR3. CDR3 nucleotide sequence: TGTGCCAGCAGCTTAAGACAGGTTGGAAATGGAAACACCATATATTTT. It translates to CASSLRQVGNGNTIYF.

This clonotype was counted many times. The CDR3 DNA reads TGTGCCAGCGAATTTAGCGGGAGCGGCTACGAGCAGTACTTC. It yields the protein CASEFSGSGYEQYF. The V gene is TRBV28, the J gene TRBJ2-7; 9 bases are shared with TRBD2. V lost 8 bases, J lost 3 bases, and 8 bases stayed unmatched. Germline V lookup: CDR1 MDHEN, CDR2 SYDVKM. This CDR3 contains 14 residues.

This clonotype has at least ten counts. V usage is TRBV20-1 and J usage is TRBJ1-1; D not certain. In germline, CDR1 is DFQATT, CDR2 SNEGSKA (reference sequence). This CDR3 region has 15 residues. Between the trimmed V and J ends, which lost 0 bases and 3 bases, there was a span of 14 bases. This chain's CDR3 is CSARDLSRGYTEAFF. CDR3 DNA: TGCAGTGCTAGAGATTTGTCCAGAGGGTACACTGAAGCTTTCTTT.

The sample holds many counts of this clonotype. The chain combines TRBV20-1 with TRBJ2-7; TRBD1 is a possible D gene (5 bases). Germline V gene lookup returns CDR1 DFQATT and CDR2 SNEGSKA (reference sequence). V was pared by 7 bases and J by 3 bases, with 19 bases between. The CDR3 runs 14 residues. CDR3 residues: CSVPSGPTNYEQYF. DNA for the CDR3: TGCAGTGTACCGTCAGGGCCCACCAACTACGAGCAGTACTTC.

This clonotype was counted at least ten times. This rearrangement joins TRBV24-1 to TRBJ2-1, with 9 bases matching TRBD2. With 3 bases clipped from V and 9 bases from J, the junction kept 17 bases outside the gene matches. CDR1 is KGHDR and CDR2 is SFDVKD in the germline V gene. This CDR3 has 18 residues. The CDR3 nucleotides read TGTGCCACCAGTGATCACCGGGCTAGCGGGACCAGAGGGCCTGAGCAGTTCTTC. It yields the protein CATSDHRASGTRGPEQFF.